This TCR beta chain originates from a study of response to subunit inactivated influenza vaccine (dated by TCRdb to 2016 to 2019). For the wider study: Deep quantitative T cell receptor repertoire profiling was used in the study to track responses to a trivalent subunit inactivated influenza vaccine. Broader findings and caveats from the paper: It was suggested by the authors that each seasonal influenza vaccination may recruit only a limited number of new T cells.

The library relied on RT-PCR. Sequencing took place on an Illumina HiSeq 2500. TCRdb reprocessed the public reads (quality trimming at Q25 with fastp, clone calling with MiXCR) and kept in-frame beta chains. Each entry merges the rows of one CDR3 protein and shows their most common DNA and genes. The sample data list about 540,000 distinct CDR3 sequences, and approximately 24% of these were observed just once. Together, the top ten hold approximately 3% of the sample. Ten or more counts support this clonotype. Its antigen remains undetermined. It has no much larger one-base neighbor in the sample; base qualities were not kept. Trimming removed 6 bases from V and 0 bases from J, leaving 23 bases between the germline ends. From the cysteine through the phenylalanine, the CDR3 covers 18 amino acids. Left in the record is the CDR3 DNA by itself, 54 bases read in frame from the first base. CDR1 and CDR2 are drawn from the germline V gene (reference sequence): LNHNV, YYDKDF.

The sample was also linked to a second study, of T cells expressing NK-cell markers. The second study also describes: TCR beta cDNA libraries were prepared using 5'RACE template switching, which introduced a universal primer site and unique molecular identifiers. Under 10 donors provided sorted CD3+CD56+NKG2C+, CD3+CD56+NKG2C- and CD3+CD56-NKG2C+ T-cell subsets, whose TCR beta-chain repertoires were profiled. Among the eight sequenced donors, seven were HCMV-seropositive and one was HCMV-seronegative. To restrict sorting to alphabetaTCR-expressing T cells, an anti-gammadeltaTCR antibody was added in several experiments. In about six donors, the dominant CD3+CD56+NKG2C+ clonotypes were found to rank among the top 10 CD8+ clonotypes and to make up roughly 1.0-7.5% of CD8+ T cells. Those dominant clonotypes were again the most abundant among CD3+CD56-NKG2C+ cells in a handful of donors, at 28.3-60.1%. It remained unclear whether the expanded NKG2C-expressing T cell clones were specific for HCMV antigens. Randomly selected healthy volunteers, three men and five women, were used as the eight sequenced donors. A commercial ELISA kit detecting HCMV-specific IgG in serum was used to determine HCMV serostatus. Ficoll density gradient centrifugation was used to isolate peripheral blood mononuclear cells from blood. CD4+ and CD8+ T cells were isolated from PBMC by magnetic immunoseparation with Miltenyi isolation kits. Priming for cDNA synthesis came from the TCR beta constant segment, and two successive PCR amplification steps followed. Sequencing of the libraries produced 2 x 150 bp reads on Illumina HiSeq 2000/2500, MiSeq or NextSeq. MIGEC was used to demultiplex reads and group reads by UMI, and MiTCR was used to assemble and quantify clonotypes. To exclude erroneous sequences, only TCR cDNA sequences supported by at least two reads were retained. The tcR package was used for downstream repertoire analysis, and clonotypes were matched across fractions by CDR3 nucleotide sequence plus V segment. VDJmatch was used to annotate antigen specificity against VDJdb, with one amino acid substitution in CDR3 allowed.

The receptor chain draws on TRBV15 and TRBJ1-1; no D gene is confidently identified. The TCR was taken from a man over 45 who received an inactivated influenza vaccine. Donor details come from another sample of the same person, matched by shared clones. The sample here was CD4+ T cells sorted from PBMCs, taken 11 to 12 days after vaccination. Here is the DNA: TGTGCCACCAGTTCCAGTTTTAGCCCAAGTCGCATGAACACTGAAGCTTTCTTT. This codes for CATSSSFSPSRMNTEAFF.